Below are 18 T cell receptor beta chains sequenced from a single sample in a study of blood T cells in healthy people across ages. Sample-barcoded 5' priming and a J-beta primer mix drove a second PCR of roughly 7 to 11 cycles. From the 5' RACE reads, TCRdb called clonotypes with MiXCR, one entry per CDR3 protein. The profile shows more than 800,000 distinct CDR3 sequences, more than 25% of them singletons. The source material was blood. The receptors shown here come from a woman older than 75 in good health.

This clonotype has only a few counts. Given a much more abundant clone one base away, this may be a read error. The chain couples TRBV29-1 to TRBJ2-6; either TRBD1 or TRBD2 may supply D (5 bases each). The CDR3 runs 13 residues. CDR1 SQVTM and CDR2 ANQGSEA come from the germline V gene. The CDR3 DNA sequence: TGCAGCGTTCGCGGAACCGGGGCCAACGTCCGGACTTTC. It specifies CSVRGTGANVRTF.

This clonotype turned up a few times. A much larger clone differs by one base, so this may be a read error. V is TRBV7-2 and J is TRBJ2-1; 8 bases map to TRBD1. The J call may be incorrect, as the DNA end agrees better with TRBJ2-7. CDR1 is SGHTA and CDR2 is FQGNSA in the germline V gene. The CDR3 is 16 amino acids. The CDR3 spells CASSFTGGSSYNEQYF. CDR3 coding DNA: TGTGCCAGCAGCTTTACAGGGGGGAGCTCCTACAATGAGCAGTACTTC.

This clonotype has ten or more counts. The CDR3 coding sequence is TGTGCCAGCAGCTCTAGGACTAGATCGCATGAGCAGTTCTTC. Translation gives CASSSRTRSHEQFF. This chain links TRBV6-2 or TRBV6-3 with TRBJ2-1; 7 positions match TRBD2. The CDR3 has 14 amino acids. With 6 bases clipped from V and 8 bases from J, the junction kept 10 bases outside the gene matches. Germline V gives CDR1 MNHEY, CDR2 SVGEGT.

This clonotype was recorded a few times. The genes are TRBV11-3 and TRBJ2-5, with 11 nucleotides matching TRBD2. CDR3 length: 19 amino acids. The germline gives CDR1 SGHNT, CDR2 YENEEA. The junction had 17 bases not matched to a gene; V was cut back by 4 bases and J by 4 bases. For the CDR3, the DNA is TGTGCCAGCAGCTCCCACTCGACTAGCGGGGCAGTTCGCGCAGAGACCCAGTACTTC. This gives the protein CASSSHSTSGAVRAETQYF. The variable domain in full, completed from reference TRBV11-3 and TRBJ2-5, reads EAGVVQSPRYKIIEKKQPVAFWCNPISGHNTLYWYLQNLGQGPELLIRYENEEAVDDSQLPKDRFSAERLKGVDSTLKIQPAELGDSAVYLCASSSHSTSGAVRAETQYFGPGTRLLVL.

This clonotype was recorded at least ten times. This chain uses TRBV7-2 with TRBJ2-3; D gene unclear. The germline V and J ends were trimmed by 5 bases and 2 bases, with 5 bases remaining between them. The CDR3 extends over 12 amino acids. The germline gives CDR1 SGHTA, CDR2 FQGNSA. The CDR3 sequence is CASSHITDTQYF. DNA for the CDR3: TGTGCCAGCAGCCACATCACAGATACGCAGTATTTT.

This clonotype was seen only once. The chain has TRBV12-3 or TRBV12-4 and TRBJ2-3; 7 nucleotides match TRBD2. The J segment lost 7 bases and the V segment lost 6 bases, leaving 4 bases of the junction unmatched. This CDR3 has 12 residues. CDR3 loop: CASRKGGNTQYF. The CDR3 nucleotides are TGTGCCAGCAGAAAGGGAGGGAATACGCAGTATTTT.

A remark on this clonotype: A much larger clone is a single base away; this may be a read error. The V call is TRBV13, the J call TRBJ2-1, with D uncertain. CDR3 size: 13 residues. V gave up 5 bases and J gave up 9 bases, with 14 bases separating them. CDR1 and CDR2 (germline): PRHDT, FYEKMQ (reference sequence). CDR3 DNA: TGTGCCAGCAGCGGGGATAGCTCCGGTGAGCAGTTCTTC. It translates to CASSGDSSGEQFF. Full variable domain (outside the CDR3, taken from reference TRBV13 and TRBJ2-1): AAGVIQSPRHLIKEKRETATLKCYPIPRHDTVYWYQQGPGQDPQFLISFYEKMQSDKGSIPDRFSAQQFSDYHSELNMSSLELGDSALYFCASSGDSSGEQFFGPGTRLTVL.

The chain combines TRBV12-3 or TRBV12-4 with TRBJ2-3; no definite D call. Between the trimmed V and J ends, which lost 9 bases and 1 base, there was a span of 14 bases. CDR3 length equals 14 residues. The DNA of the CDR3 is TGTGCCAGTAAACCCGGGTCCCGCACAGATACGCAGTATTTT. Its translation is CASKPGSRTDTQYF.

This clonotype turned up a few times. A much bigger clone sits one base away, suggesting this may be a read error. V gene TRBV3-1 combines with J gene TRBJ2-5; a possible D gene is TRBD2 (6 bases). V was shortened by 7 bases and J by 4 bases, with 16 bases between the two germline ends. Germline assignment: CDR1 LGHDT and CDR2 YNNKEL (reference sequence). This CDR3 spans 14 amino acids. CDR3 nucleotide sequence: TGTGCCAGCACCCCCCGACTAGAAGGAGAGACCCAGTACTTC. Translating it yields CASTPRLEGETQYF.

This clonotype has more than one count but fewer than ten. The chain combines TRBV2 with TRBJ2-7; 8 nucleotides line up with TRBD2. This CDR3 comprises 15 residues. The junction had 19 bases not matched to a gene; V was cut back by 8 bases and J by 10 bases. Germline assignment: CDR1 SNHLY and CDR2 FYNNEI. The CDR3 loop reads CASGPGLGWREAQYF. The CDR3 region has the DNA TGTGCCAGCGGACCGGGACTAGGATGGCGAGAGGCCCAGTACTTC.

V gene TRBV4-1 combines with J gene TRBJ1-4; D is undetermined. Germline values: CDR1 MGHRA, CDR2 YSYEKL. V was pared by 1 base and J by 0 bases, with 9 bases between. The CDR3 length is 16 residues. Written as DNA, the CDR3 is TGCGCCAGCAGCCAAGGCGCGCTGTCAACTAATGAAAAACTGTTTTTT. This codes for CASSQGALSTNEKLFF.

This clonotype was counted at least ten times. This chain joins TRBV6-5 and TRBJ2-7; D unresolved. CDR1 and CDR2 from the germline V gene are MNHEY and SVGAGI. Deletions cut 0 bases from V and 2 bases from J, with 8 bases between. This CDR3 is 14 amino acids long. This chain's CDR3 is CASSYSSTTYEQYF. As DNA, the CDR3 is TGTGCCAGCAGTTACTCGTCTACGACCTACGAGCAGTACTTC.

This clonotype was picked up a small number of times. The V and J genes are TRBV18 and TRBJ2-1, with TRBD2 identical over 7 bases. Per the germline V gene, CDR1 is KGHSH and CDR2 is LQKENI. V trimming: 1 base; J trimming: 3 bases; junction bases outside the gene matches: 9. CDR3 length equals 17 residues. CDR3 residues: CASSPLSSGVDYNEQFF. Here the CDR3 DNA reads TGTGCCAGCTCACCACTGTCGAGCGGGGTGGACTACAATGAGCAGTTCTTC.

V usage is TRBV12-3 or TRBV12-4 and J usage is TRBJ2-3, with TRBD1 identical over 8 bases. The CDR3 length is 14 residues. Trimming took 6 bases from V and 5 from J; bases not matched to a gene: 7. CDR3 nucleotides: TGTGCCAGCAGAGGGGCAGGGGGCGGAGATACGCAGTATTTT. Residues: CASRGAGGGDTQYF.

As for this clonotype: This may arise from a read error, as a much more abundant clone is one base away. DNA of the CDR3: TGTGCCAGCAGTCTACTCGCTTCGACAGGGCGGAATGAGCAGTTCTTC. Its protein product is CASSLLASTGRNEQFF. V gene TRBV27 combines with J gene TRBJ2-1; 7 nucleotides line up with TRBD1. In germline, CDR1 is MNHEY, CDR2 SMNVEV (reference sequence). V was clipped by 5 bases and J by 7 bases; unmatched bases: 14. The CDR3 covers 16 residues.

This clonotype has a handful of counts. A much larger clone is a single base away; this may be a read error. The chain combines TRBV24-1 with TRBJ2-1; TRBD1 aligns across 9 bases. Germline CDR1 KGHDR, CDR2 SFDVKD. The CDR3 spans 15 residues. In DNA form, the CDR3 reads TGTGCCACCAGTGATCCTCGGACAGGGGACAATGCGCAGTTCTTC. Encoded protein: CATSDPRTGDNAQFF.

This clonotype was found many times. CDR3 loop: CASSLLAGGQETQYF. Written as DNA, the CDR3 is TGTGCCAGCAGCTTACTAGCGGGGGGCCAAGAGACCCAGTACTTC. The chain uses TRBV7-2 and TRBJ2-5, with 11 bases matching TRBD2. CDR1 and CDR2 (germline): SGHTA, FQGNSA. V gave up 2 bases and J gave up 1 base; unmatched junction bases: 0. This CDR3 has 15 amino acids.

This clonotype has more than one count but fewer than ten. The chain is built from TRBV5-6 and TRBJ2-7; D uncertain. Germline V gene lookup returns CDR1 SGHDT and CDR2 YYEEEE. V was cut by 0 bases and J by 7 bases, with 17 bases left in between. CDR3 length: 15 amino acids. The CDR3 region is CASSLGRKTINEQYF. In nucleotides, the CDR3 is TGTGCCAGCAGCTTGGGGCGGAAAACGATCAATGAGCAGTACTTC.